This note documents a single TCR beta chain sequence. This entry belongs to a study of blood T cell repertoires in COVID-19. Study context: Both acute and convalescent COVID-19 samples were obtained from the United States, Italy and Spain. T cells, B-cell-depleted T cells, or PBMCs supplied cDNA or gDNA.

Assay: immunoSEQ multiplex PCR; the TCRdb copy retains only in-frame clones and omits some. The sample lists 250,000 to 300,000 clones; 80% to 90% were seen once. The CDR3 contains 16 residues. Germline V CDR1 and CDR2: SGHTS, YDEGEE. Trimming cost V 0 bases and J 8 bases; bases outside gene matches: 11. The sequence was obtained from a woman between 65 and 79 years old with acute or convalescent COVID-19. The chain recombines TRBV5-8 with TRBJ2-1, with 7 bases matching TRBD1. The sequencing input was peripheral blood. Here the CDR3 reads CASSLEGRTGRYEQFF. CDR3 DNA: TGTGCCAGCAGCTTGGAGGGGCGGACAGGAAGGTATGAGCAGTTCTTC.